This is a list of T cell receptor beta chains from one sample in a study of T cells in localized non-small cell lung cancer. Method: immunoSEQ multiplex PCR; TCRdb's copy keeps in-frame clones and lacks some. The data hold 55,000 to 75,000 clones, with roughly nine tenths observed a single time. The material sequenced was peripheral blood, taken before any cancer treatment. All receptors derive from a male donor older than 55 with stage III squamous cell lung carcinoma. Each CDR3 is given with its conserved first and last residue. A D gene is named only where the DNA matches it firmly. Rows may omit the clone size; those that give it use once, few, many or a size class.

cdr3_nt cdr3_aa d_call v_call clone_size j_call
TGTGCCAGCAGACCCAGGGGTGGTGCCTACAATGAGCAGTTCTTC CASRPRGGAYNEQFF . TRBV7-2 once TRBJ2-1
TGTGCCAGCGGACAGGGACTCTCTGGAAACACCATATATTTT CASGQGLSGNTIYF TRBD1 TRBV18 . TRBJ1-3
TGTGCCAGCTTGGGTTGGGGTAGCAATCAGCCCCAGCATTTT CASLGWGSNQPQHF . TRBV6-6 . TRBJ1-5
TGTGCCAGCTCACCACGGGCGGAGCAAGAGACCCAGTACTTC CASSPRAEQETQYF . TRBV18 once TRBJ2-5
TGTGCCAGCAGTTTAACGAGCCGGGACCGCCTCGACGAGCAGTACTTC CASSLTSRDRLDEQYF . TRBV27 . TRBJ2-7
TGTGCCACCAGCAGAGATCGGGCAGCGAATGAAAAACTGTTTTTT CATSRDRAANEKLFF . TRBV15 . TRBJ1-4
TGTGCCAGCAGCTTAGGGGGCCCGAGCTCCTACGAGCAGTACTTC CASSLGGPSSYEQYF . TRBV7-8 once TRBJ2-7
TGTGCCACCGGGACAGGCCATGGCTACACCTTC CATGTGHGYTF TRBD1 TRBV25-1 . TRBJ1-2
TGTGCCAGCAGTGAGGGTAGCGGGGGTACCGGGGAGCTGTTTTTT CASSEGSGGTGELFF TRBD2 TRBV6-1 . TRBJ2-2
TGCGCCAGCAGCCAAGCGCTAGCGGGGGGGGTGGATACGCAGTATTTT CASSQALAGGVDTQYF TRBD2 TRBV4-3 once TRBJ2-3
TGTGCCTGGAGTACAGGAGAAATAACTGAAGCTTTCTTT CAWSTGEITEAFF . TRBV30 . TRBJ1-1
TGTGCCAGCAGAGGGACAGCAAAGGGTCGTACTGAAGCTTTCTTT CASRGTAKGRTEAFF . TRBV21-1 . TRBJ1-1
TGTGCCAGCAGTGAAAGTCAGGGTCAGCCCCAGCATTTT CASSESQGQPQHF . TRBV6-1 few TRBJ1-5
TGTGCCAGCAGGAGGGACAGGGTCAAACCCCAGCATTTT CASRRDRVKPQHF TRBD1 TRBV28 few TRBJ1-5
TGCGCCAGCAGCTCTCAGGGGCCCTCCTACAATGAGCAGTTCTTC CASSSQGPSYNEQFF . TRBV5-1 . TRBJ2-1
TGTGCCAGCAGTGAACAGGGGGATGGCTACACCTTC CASSEQGDGYTF TRBD1 TRBV2 few TRBJ1-2
TGTGCCAGCAGTGATGAGACACACAATGAGCAGTTCTTC CASSDETHNEQFF . TRBV2 . TRBJ2-1
TGTGCCAGCAGAACTTCGGCAGGGGGCTTTCAGCCCCAGCATTTT CASRTSAGGFQPQHF TRBD1 TRBV28 few TRBJ1-5
TGTGCCAGTTCGTGGGGGCAGGGGGTTAACTATGGCTACACCTTC CASSWGQGVNYGYTF TRBD1 TRBV19 . TRBJ1-2
TGTGCCACCAGCAGAGATCGCGGGTTCCAAGAGACCCAGTACTTC CATSRDRGFQETQYF . TRBV15 . TRBJ2-5
TGTGCCTGGGGGGTGTGGGCGGCAGATGGCTACACCTTC CAWGVWAADGYTF . TRBV30 . TRBJ1-2
TGTGCCAGCAGCCAAGACGGAAACTATGGCTACACCTTC CASSQDGNYGYTF . TRBV4-2 few TRBJ1-2
TGTGCCTGGAGTAAGGGGCAGGGGCTCTACAATGAGCAGTTCTTC CAWSKGQGLYNEQFF . TRBV30 . TRBJ2-1
TGTGCCAGCAGCTTAGCCGGTCACAGGGGGATTAATTCACCCCTCCACTTT CASSLAGHRGINSPLHF TRBD1 TRBV11-2 . TRBJ1-6
TGTGCCAGCAGCTTTGGGAAAAGCACAGATACGCAGTATTTT CASSFGKSTDTQYF . TRBV7-2 . TRBJ2-3
TGTGCCATCAGTGAGTCACAGGGGCCTGGCAATCAGCCCCAGCATTTT CAISESQGPGNQPQHF TRBD1 TRBV10-3 once TRBJ1-5
TGCGCCAGCAGCCCCGACAGGGTACGGACCGGGGAGCTGTTTTTT CASSPDRVRTGELFF TRBD1 TRBV5-1 . TRBJ2-2
TGTGCCAGCAGCCTAGGGAGGTTGTCACCCCTCCACTTT CASSLGRLSPLHF . TRBV11-2 . TRBJ1-6
TGTGCCAGCAGTGACCGGACAGTCAATCAGCCCCAGCATTTT CASSDRTVNQPQHF . TRBV2 few TRBJ1-5
TGTGCCAGCAGCTTATACAGGGGTGTGACCGGGGAGCTGTTTTTT CASSLYRGVTGELFF TRBD1 TRBV7-8 . TRBJ2-2
TGTGCCAGCAGCTCCGCCGGAAACACCATATATTTT CASSSAGNTIYF . TRBV11-3 . TRBJ1-3
TGTGCCAGCAAAGGGGACAGCAATAGCAATCAGCCCCAGCATTTT CASKGDSNSNQPQHF TRBD1 TRBV6-1 . TRBJ1-5
TGTGCCAGCAGCTTAGAGGAAACCTATGGCTACACCTTC CASSLEETYGYTF . TRBV13 once TRBJ1-2
TGTGCCAGCAGTTACCGACAGCCTGATAATTCACCCCTCCACTTT CASSYRQPDNSPLHF . TRBV6-5 once TRBJ1-6
TGTGCCAGCAGCGCCCGACAGGGCGGTAACTATGGCTACACCTTC CASSARQGGNYGYTF TRBD1 TRBV9 . TRBJ1-2
TGTGCCAGCAGCTCTGGAGGGGTAAGGTCCTACGGCTACACCTTC CASSSGGVRSYGYTF . TRBV5-4 . TRBJ1-2
TGTGCCAGCAGCTTGGGAAAGGGGGGTTTCTATGGCTACACCTTC CASSLGKGGFYGYTF . TRBV5-6 . TRBJ1-2
TGTGCCAGCAGCTTAGGGGGGAGCAATCAGCCCCAGCATTTT CASSLGGSNQPQHF . TRBV13 . TRBJ1-5
TGCGCCAGCAGCCAAGATATGGACAGGGGTACGAGCCAGCCCCAGCATTTT CASSQDMDRGTSQPQHF TRBD1 TRBV4-1 . TRBJ1-5
TGTGCCAGCAGCTTAGGTCCGGGGACAGGGGTTAGTACCCAGTACTTC CASSLGPGTGVSTQYF TRBD1 TRBV5-4 . TRBJ2-5
TGCGCCAGCAGCGCGCGAAACCCTACAGGACAAACTGGGGCCAACGTCCTGACTTTC CASSARNPTGQTGANVLTF . TRBV4-1 . TRBJ2-6
TGTGCTAGTGGTTTGGGGGGAGGAAACACCATATATTTT CASGLGGGNTIYF . TRBV12-5 . TRBJ1-3
TGTGCCAGCAGCCCGAACACAGATACGCAGTATTTT CASSPNTDTQYF . TRBV5-4 . TRBJ2-3
TGTGCCAGCAGCCCGGGGGACAGGAACTATGGCTACACCTTC CASSPGDRNYGYTF TRBD1 TRBV7-3 . TRBJ1-2
TGTGCCAGCTCGTCAGCAGATACGCAGTATTTT CASSSADTQYF . TRBV18 . TRBJ2-3
TGTGCCAGCAGCTTTAGGGGACCGGGACAGGGTTTGCGCAATCAGCCCCAGCATTTT CASSFRGPGQGLRNQPQHF TRBD1 TRBV7-2 . TRBJ1-5
TGTGCCAGCAGCTTACGGGGGGGTTCCTACAATGAGCAGTTCTTC CASSLRGGSYNEQFF TRBD2 TRBV5-4 . TRBJ2-1
TGTGCCAGCAGCGGTCCGGGACAGGGGAATCAGCCCCAGCATTTT CASSGPGQGNQPQHF TRBD1 TRBV11-2 . TRBJ1-5
TGTGCCAGCAGCGCTGGACACTATGGCTACACCTTC CASSAGHYGYTF . TRBV11-2 . TRBJ1-2